This TCR beta chain was recovered during a study of T cell changes during pregnancy in multiple sclerosis (dated by TCRdb to about 2019). Looking at the study overall: Changes in the T cell repertoire over the course of pregnancy were examined in this study in women with multiple sclerosis.

The cysteine opens and the phenylalanine closes a CDR3 of 15 amino acids. Just CDR3 DNA is preserved here, 45 bases in frame from base 1. The CDR1 and CDR2 encoded by the germline V gene (reference sequence) are SSHAT and FNYEAQ. The library came from the immunoSEQ multiplex PCR assay. As stored in TCRdb, this immuneACCESS dataset retains in-frame rearrangements with V and J assigned. A fraction of the clones does not appear; measured against another copy, unresolved V genes explain less than half of the discrepancy, and the remainder lacks a known reason. The sample table contains about 2,200 clones; only one count was recorded for just under 80% of them. The ten top clones hold 30% to 40% of the sample. For this clone: The antigen this receptor binds is unknown. One end of the junction varies from germline; a read error may be responsible.

The chain was built from TRBV7-7 and TRBJ2-1; 10 bases in the junction line up with TRBD2. The receptor was isolated from a female patient with multiple sclerosis, enrolled in a pregnancy study. Some clones in this sample may be carry-over from other donors' samples. The sample taken for sequencing was CD4+ T cells from PBMCs (not recorded whether the cells were cultured). The sequenced DNA: TGTGCTAGCAGCTTAGAGCTAGCGGGAGCGGATGAGCAGTTCTTC. It translates to CASSLELAGADEQFF. The full variable domain, with segments outside the CDR3 supplied by the reference TRBV7-7 and TRBJ2-1 proteins, appears as GAGVSQSPRYKVTKRGQDVTLRCDPISSHATLYWYQQALGQGPEFLTYFNYEAQPDKSGLPSDRFSAERPEGSISTLTIQRTEQRDSAMYRCASSLELAGADEQFFGPGTRLTVL.